This T cell receptor beta chain is from a study of OX40 agonist ivuxolimab in advanced cancers. Study-wide results and caveats: At 0.1 to 3.0 mg/kg and by week 6, clonal expansion occurred in CD4+ and CD8+ blood T cells. In CD8+ T cells, expanded clones were on average more numerous than in CD4+.

Patients with a history of autoimmune disease or on systemic immunosuppression were excluded. Measured with immunoSEQ multiplex PCR; TCRdb has only the in-frame clones, and not every one. The top ten clones hold around 19% of a sample with 30,000 to 40,000 clones, 75% to 85% of them seen once. J gave up 3 bases and V 5 bases, and 7 bases lay outside the gene matches. Per the germline V gene, CDR1 is SEHNR and CDR2 is FQNEAQ (reference sequence). CDR3 length: 15 residues. With regard to this clone: Its antigen is still unknown.

V usage is TRBV7-9 and J usage is TRBJ1-5; TRBD1 matches at 7 bases. The clonotype comes from an adult with an advanced solid tumor such as melanoma, head and neck, liver or kidney cancer. Sequenced here: CD4+ or CD8+ T cells sorted from blood, sampled in a trial of the OX40 agonist ivuxolimab. CDR3 protein: CASSQQGYDNQPQHF. The DNA of the CDR3 is TGTGCCAGCAGCCAACAGGGGTACGACAATCAGCCCCAGCATTTT.